The sequence of this T cell receptor (beta chain) was determined in a study of cytomegalovirus exposure and HLA in healthy donors. The wider study: Researchers previously reported finding 100 million or so unique TCR beta sequences from about 170 million T cells.

With 5 bases removed from V and 4 bases from J, the gap between germline ends came to 11 bases. Looked up from germline, CDR1 is SGHTA and CDR2 is FQGTGA. This CDR3 has 13 amino acids. A note on this clone: Its antigen is undetermined.

With 60 Vbeta and 13 Jbeta primers, the PCR was carried out. Using immunoSEQ multiplex PCR, the repertoire was profiled, and TCRdb retains in-frame clones only, with some absent. The sample records more than 70,000 clones, 76% being singletons. Study conclusions and caveats: Data from an earlier analysis indicated that most TCR beta V segments were productive either about 90% or about 30% of the time.

The receptor comes from a man aged 40-55 years in good health and CMV-seronegative. The V call is TRBV7-3, the J call TRBJ1-2; D is possibly TRBD1 (5 bases). Sequencing used PBMCs. The CDR3 bases are TGTGCCAGCAGCCCCGGGGGAGGCTATGGCTACACCTTC. Translating it yields CASSPGGGYGYTF.